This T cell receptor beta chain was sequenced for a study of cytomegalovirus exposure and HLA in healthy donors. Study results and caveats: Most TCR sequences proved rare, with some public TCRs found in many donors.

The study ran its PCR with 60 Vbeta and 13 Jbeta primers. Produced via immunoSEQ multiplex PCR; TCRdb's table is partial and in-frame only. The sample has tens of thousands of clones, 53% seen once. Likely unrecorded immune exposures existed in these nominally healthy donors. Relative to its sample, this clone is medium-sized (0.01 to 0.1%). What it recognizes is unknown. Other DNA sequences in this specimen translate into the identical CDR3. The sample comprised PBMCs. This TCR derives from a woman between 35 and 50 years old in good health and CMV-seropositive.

The CDR3 sequence is CASTLDRNTEAFF. The CDR3 region has the DNA TGTGCCAGCACCTTAGACAGAAACACTGAAGCTTTCTTT. The chain is built from TRBV6-1 and TRBJ1-1, with D perhaps matching TRBD1 (5 bases). V was clipped by 7 bases and J by 2 bases, with 11 bases between them. This CDR3 spans 13 amino acids. Germline-derived CDR1 and CDR2 are MNHNS and SASEGT.